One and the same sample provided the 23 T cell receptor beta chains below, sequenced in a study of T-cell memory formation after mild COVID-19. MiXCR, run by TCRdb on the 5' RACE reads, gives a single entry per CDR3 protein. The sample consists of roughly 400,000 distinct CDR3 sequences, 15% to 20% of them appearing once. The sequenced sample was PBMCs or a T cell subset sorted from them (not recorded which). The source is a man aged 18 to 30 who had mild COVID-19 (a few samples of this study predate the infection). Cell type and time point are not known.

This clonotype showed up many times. For the CDR3, the DNA is TGCGCCAGCTGGGCGGGCAGGACGAACACTGAAGCTTTCTTT. The encoded protein is CASWAGRTNTEAFF. This chain uses TRBV5-1 with TRBJ1-1; D uncertain. CDR1 is SGHRS, CDR2 YFSETQ, per germline. The CDR3 is made up of 14 amino acids. Deletions cut 7 bases from V and 1 base from J, with 14 bases between. The full variable domain, in which reference TRBV5-1 and TRBJ1-1 provide the parts outside the CDR3, is KAGVTQTPRYLIKTRGQQVTLSCSPISGHRSVSWYQQTPGQGLQFLFEYFSETQRNKGNFPGRFSGRQFSNSRSEMNVSTLELGDSALYLCASWAGRTNTEAFFGQGTRLTVV.

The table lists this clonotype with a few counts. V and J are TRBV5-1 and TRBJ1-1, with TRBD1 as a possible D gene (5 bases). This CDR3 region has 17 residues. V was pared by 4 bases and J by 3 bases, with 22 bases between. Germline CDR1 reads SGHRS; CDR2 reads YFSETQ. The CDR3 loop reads CASSPRPGTEGYTEAFF. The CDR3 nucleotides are TGCGCCAGCAGCCCGCGTCCCGGGACGGAGGGATACACTGAAGCTTTCTTT.

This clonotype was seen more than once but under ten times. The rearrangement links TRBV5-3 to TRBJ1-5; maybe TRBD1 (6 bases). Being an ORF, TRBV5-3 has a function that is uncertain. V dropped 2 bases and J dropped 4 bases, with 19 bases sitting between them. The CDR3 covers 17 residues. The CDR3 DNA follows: TGTGCCAGAAGCTTCATTAGCCGGACAGTCGATAATCAGCCCCAGCATTTT. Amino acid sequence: CARSFISRTVDNQPQHF.

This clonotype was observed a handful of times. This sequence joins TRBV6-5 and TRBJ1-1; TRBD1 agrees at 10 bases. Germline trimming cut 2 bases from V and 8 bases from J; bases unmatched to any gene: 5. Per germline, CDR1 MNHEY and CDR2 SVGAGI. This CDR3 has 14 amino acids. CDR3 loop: CASSYGTGAFEAFF. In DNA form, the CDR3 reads TGTGCCAGCAGTTACGGGACAGGGGCGTTCGAAGCTTTCTTT.

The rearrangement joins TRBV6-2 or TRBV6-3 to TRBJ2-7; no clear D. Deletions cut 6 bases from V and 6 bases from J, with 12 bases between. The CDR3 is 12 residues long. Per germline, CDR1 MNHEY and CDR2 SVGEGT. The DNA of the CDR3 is TGTGCCAGCAGCCTCCTCCGAGGCGAGCAGTACTTC. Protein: CASSLLRGEQYF.

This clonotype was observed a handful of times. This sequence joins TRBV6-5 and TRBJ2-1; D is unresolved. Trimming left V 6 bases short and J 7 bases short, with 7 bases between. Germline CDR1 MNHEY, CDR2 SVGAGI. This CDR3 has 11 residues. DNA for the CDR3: TGTGCCAGCAGCAACGGAAATGAGCAGTTCTTC. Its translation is CASSNGNEQFF.

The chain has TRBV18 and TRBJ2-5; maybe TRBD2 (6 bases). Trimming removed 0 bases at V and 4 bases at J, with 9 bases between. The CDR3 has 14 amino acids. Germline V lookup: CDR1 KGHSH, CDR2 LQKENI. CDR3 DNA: TGTGCCAGCTCACCACCTTCGGGGGTAGAGACCCAGTACTTC. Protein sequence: CASSPPSGVETQYF.

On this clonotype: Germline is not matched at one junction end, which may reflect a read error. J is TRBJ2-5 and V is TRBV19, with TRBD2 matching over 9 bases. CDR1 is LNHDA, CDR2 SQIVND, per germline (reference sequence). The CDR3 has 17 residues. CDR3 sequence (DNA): TGTGCCAGTAGTATAGATGGGGGTAGCGGGAGACTGGAGAGCCAGTACTTC. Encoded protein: CASSIDGGSGRLESQYF.

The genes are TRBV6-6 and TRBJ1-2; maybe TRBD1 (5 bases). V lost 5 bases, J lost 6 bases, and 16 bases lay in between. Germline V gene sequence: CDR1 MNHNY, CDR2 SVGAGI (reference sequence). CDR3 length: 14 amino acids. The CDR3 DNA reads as TGTGCCAGCAGTGATCTGGGACGGGGTCATGGCTACACCTTC. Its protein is CASSDLGRGHGYTF.

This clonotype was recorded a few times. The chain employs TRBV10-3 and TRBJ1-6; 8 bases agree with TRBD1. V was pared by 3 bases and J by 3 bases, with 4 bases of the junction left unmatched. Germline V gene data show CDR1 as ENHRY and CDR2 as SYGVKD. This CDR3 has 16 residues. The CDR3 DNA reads TGTGCCATCAGTGATTTTGACAGGGGCTATAATTCACCCCTCCACTTT. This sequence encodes CAISDFDRGYNSPLHF.

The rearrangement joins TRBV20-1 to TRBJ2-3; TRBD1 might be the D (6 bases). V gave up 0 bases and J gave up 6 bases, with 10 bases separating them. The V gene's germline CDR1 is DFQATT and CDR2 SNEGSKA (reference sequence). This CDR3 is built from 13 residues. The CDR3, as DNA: TGCAGTGCTAGAGAACCGACAGGTGATACGCAGTATTTT. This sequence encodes CSAREPTGDTQYF.

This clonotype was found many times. CDR3: CASSDPGRRSPEAFF. CDR3 nucleotide sequence: TGTGCCAGCAGTGACCCGGGACGGCGTTCCCCCGAAGCTTTCTTT. The J gene is TRBJ1-1, the V gene TRBV11-2; D perhaps matches TRBD1 (5 bases). V lost 6 bases to trimming and J lost 8 bases, with 22 bases between them. The CDR3 extends over 15 amino acids. Germline V gene data show CDR1 as SGHAT and CDR2 as FQNNGV.

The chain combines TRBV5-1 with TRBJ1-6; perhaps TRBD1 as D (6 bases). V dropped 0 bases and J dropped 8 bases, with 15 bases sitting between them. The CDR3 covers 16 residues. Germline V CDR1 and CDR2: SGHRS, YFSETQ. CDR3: CASSLVSDGGHSPLHF. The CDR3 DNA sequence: TGCGCCAGCAGCTTGGTGTCAGACGGGGGCCATTCACCCCTCCACTTT.

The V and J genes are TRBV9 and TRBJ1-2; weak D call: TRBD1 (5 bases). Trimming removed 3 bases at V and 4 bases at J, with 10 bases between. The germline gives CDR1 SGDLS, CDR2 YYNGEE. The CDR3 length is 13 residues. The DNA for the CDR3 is TGTGCCAGCAGCGCGCCAGGGTCCTATGGCTACACCTTC. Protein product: CASSAPGSYGYTF.

CDR3 coding DNA: TGCGCCAGCAGTGAGTCGCTGGAGACCCAGTACTTC. Encoded protein: CASSESLETQYF. The V call is TRBV10-1, the J call TRBJ2-5; D unresolved. Per germline, CDR1 WNHNN and CDR2 SYGVQD (reference sequence). The CDR3 has 12 amino acids. The V gene lost 0 bases and the J gene lost 5 bases, with 4 bases spanning the gap.

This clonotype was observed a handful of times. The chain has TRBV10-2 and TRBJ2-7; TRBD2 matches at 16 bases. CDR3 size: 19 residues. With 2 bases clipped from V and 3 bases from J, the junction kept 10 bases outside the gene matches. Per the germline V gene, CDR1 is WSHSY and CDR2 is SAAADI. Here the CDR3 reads CASSEQGTSGGALFYEQYF. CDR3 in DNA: TGCGCCAGCAGTGAGCAGGGGACTAGCGGGGGGGCCCTATTCTACGAGCAGTACTTC.

The CDR3 protein is CASSLDWGGDNEQFF. In nucleotides, the CDR3 is TGTGCCAGCAGCTTAGACTGGGGGGGAGACAATGAGCAGTTCTTC. The genes are TRBV7-3 and TRBJ2-1; 7 bases are shared with TRBD2. Germline-derived CDR1 and CDR2 are SGHTA and FQGTGA. The junction had 6 bases not matched to a gene; V was cut back by 2 bases and J by 5 bases. The CDR3 has 15 amino acids. The variable domain in full, completed from reference TRBV7-3 and TRBJ2-1, reads GAGVSQTPSNKVTEKGKYVELRCDPISGHTALYWYRQSLGQGPEFLIYFQGTGAADDSGLPNDRFFAVRPEGSVSTLKIQRTERGDSAVYLCASSLDWGGDNEQFFGPGTRLTVL.

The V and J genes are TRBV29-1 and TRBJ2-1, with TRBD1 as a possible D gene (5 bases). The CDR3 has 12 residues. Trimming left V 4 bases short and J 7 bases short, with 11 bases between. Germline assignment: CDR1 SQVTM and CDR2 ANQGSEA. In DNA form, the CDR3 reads TGCAGCGTTGGACAGTTCGGGAATGAGCAGTTCTTC. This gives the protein CSVGQFGNEQFF.

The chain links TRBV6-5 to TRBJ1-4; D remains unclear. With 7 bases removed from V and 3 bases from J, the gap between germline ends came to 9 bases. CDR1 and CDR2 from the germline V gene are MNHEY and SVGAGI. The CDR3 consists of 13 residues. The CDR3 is CASTLGPNEKLFF. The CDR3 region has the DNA TGTGCCAGCACCCTTGGGCCTAATGAAAAACTGTTTTTT.

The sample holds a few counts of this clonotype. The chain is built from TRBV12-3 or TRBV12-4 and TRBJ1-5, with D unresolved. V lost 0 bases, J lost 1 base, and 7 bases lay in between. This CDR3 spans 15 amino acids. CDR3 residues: CASSLAGFSNQPQHF. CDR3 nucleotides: TGTGCCAGCAGTTTAGCAGGCTTCAGCAATCAGCCCCAGCATTTT.

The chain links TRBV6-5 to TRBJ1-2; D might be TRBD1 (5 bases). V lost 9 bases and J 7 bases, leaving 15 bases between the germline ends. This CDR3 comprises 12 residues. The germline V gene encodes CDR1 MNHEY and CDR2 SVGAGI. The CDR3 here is CASQRRQGGYTF. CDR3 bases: TGTGCCAGTCAACGACGGCAGGGTGGCTACACCTTC.

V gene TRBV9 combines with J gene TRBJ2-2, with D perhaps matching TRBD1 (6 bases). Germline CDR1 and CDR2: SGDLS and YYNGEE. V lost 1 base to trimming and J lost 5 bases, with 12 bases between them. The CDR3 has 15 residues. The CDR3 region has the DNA TGTGCCAGCAGCGTAAGGATAACAGGGACCGGGGAGCTGTTTTTT. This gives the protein CASSVRITGTGELFF.

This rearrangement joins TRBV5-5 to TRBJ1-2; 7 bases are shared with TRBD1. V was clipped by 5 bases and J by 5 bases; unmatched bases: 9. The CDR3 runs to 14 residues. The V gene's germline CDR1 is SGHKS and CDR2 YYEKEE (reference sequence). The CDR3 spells CASRLGQDFYGYTF. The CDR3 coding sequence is TGTGCCAGCAGACTAGGACAGGATTTTTATGGCTACACCTTC.